The 24 T cell receptor beta chains below were found in one sample sequenced in a study of long-term antiretroviral therapy in people with HIV. At survey level, the immunoSEQ assay was run in its v3.0 version. Some clones are missing from TCRdb's copy, which holds only in-frame ones; the method was immunoSEQ multiplex PCR. In the table there are about 20,000 clones, 80% of which are singletons. Here the sequenced sample was unsorted PBMCs, taken 0.2 years after starting antiretroviral therapy. Receptors were obtained from a woman aged 40 to 55 with HIV.

The rearrangement uses TRBV2 and TRBJ2-1, with 9 bases lining up with TRBD1. The ends lost 5 bases at V and 0 bases at J; junction bases unmatched: 11. The CDR3 runs 18 residues. The germline V gene encodes CDR1 SNHLY and CDR2 FYNNEI. The DNA of the CDR3 is TGTGCCAGCAGTTCGACGACAGGGGGAGATGGCTCCTACAATGAGCAGTTCTTC. The encoded protein is CASSSTTGGDGSYNEQFF.

This chain links TRBV5-6 with TRBJ1-3, with D possibly TRBD1 on 5 matching bases. Trimming took off 4 bases at V and 0 bases at J, with 17 bases between the two ends. Germline CDR1 and CDR2: SGHDT and YYEEEE. The CDR3 runs 17 residues. The CDR3 is CASSTVLGVSSGNTIYF. The CDR3 DNA is TGTGCCAGCAGCACTGTTCTGGGGGTTTCCTCTGGAAACACCATATATTTT.

Only a few counts were recorded for this clone. The genes are TRBV2 and TRBJ1-1, with 8 bases matching TRBD1. Germline values: CDR1 SNHLY, CDR2 FYNNEI. CDR3 length: 15 residues. The trim removed 4 bases at V and 3 bases at J, leaving 7 bases unmatched. The DNA for the CDR3 is TGTGCCAGCAGTGTGGCTCCAGGGGGCTACACTGAAGCTTTCTTT. Translation: CASSVAPGGYTEAFF. Full variable domain (rest looked up from reference TRBV2 and TRBJ1-1): EPEVTQTPSHQVTQMGQEVILRCVPISNHLYFYWYRQILGQKVEFLVSFYNNEISEKSEIFDDQFSVERPDGSNFTLKIRSTKLEDSAMYFCASSVAPGGYTEAFFGQGTRLTVV.

This clone occurred once. This chain connects TRBV5-1 to TRBJ2-5; 10 positions match TRBD2. J gave up 5 bases and V 2 bases, and 3 bases lay outside the gene matches. Germline CDR1 and CDR2: SGHRS and YFSETQ. This CDR3 has 14 residues. The CDR3 region is CASSLSGGAETQYF. Here the CDR3 DNA reads TGCGCCAGCAGCTTAAGCGGGGGGGCGGAGACCCAGTACTTC.

The CDR3 sequence is CASSIVGQKPSRYTF. CDR3 coding DNA: TGTGCCAGTAGTATAGTTGGCCAGAAACCCTCCCGCTACACCTTC. This chain uses TRBV19 with TRBJ1-2; D gene unclear. The V and J ends lost 1 base and 9 bases respectively, with 18 bases between them. Germline V gene sequence: CDR1 LNHDA, CDR2 SQIVND (reference sequence). There are 15 residues in the CDR3.

This clone was detected only a few times. The chain recombines TRBV11-2 with TRBJ1-1; unclear D gene. V was cut by 6 bases and J by 7 bases, with 12 bases left in between. The CDR3 contains 12 residues. Germline V gene data show CDR1 as SGHAT and CDR2 as FQNNGV. Here the CDR3 DNA reads TGTGCCAGCAGTTACATGACGCATGAAGCTTTCTTT. Residues: CASSYMTHEAFF.

The gene calls are TRBV5-4 and TRBJ2-1; 8 nucleotides match TRBD1. Germline V gene lookup returns CDR1 SGHNT and CDR2 YYREEE (reference sequence). The CDR3 spans 14 residues. Trimming at V came to 3 bases and at J to 6 bases, leaving 5 bases not matched to a gene. The DNA of the CDR3 is TGTGCCAGCAGCTACGACAGGGGAGCCAATGAGCAGTTCTTC. Translated: CASSYDRGANEQFF.

The V gene is TRBV5-1, the J gene TRBJ2-1; D is undetermined. Between the trimmed V and J ends, which lost 4 bases and 0 bases, there was a span of 5 bases. Germline-derived CDR1 and CDR2 are SGHRS and YFSETQ. This CDR3 has 13 amino acids. The CDR3: CASSGYSYNEQFF. CDR3 sequence (DNA): TGCGCCAGCAGCGGCTACTCCTACAATGAGCAGTTCTTC.

This chain connects TRBV6-6 to TRBJ2-5, with a weak D call TRBD1 (5 bases). Trimming pared 4 bases from V and 5 bases from J, leaving 11 bases between. CDR3 length equals 13 residues. The germline V gene encodes CDR1 MNHNY and CDR2 SVGAGI (reference sequence). CDR3 region: CASSSGSWETQYF. CDR3 sequence (DNA): TGTGCCAGCAGTTCAGGGTCCTGGGAGACCCAGTACTTC.

The chain is built from TRBV6-1 and TRBJ2-7, with D unresolved. This CDR3 comprises 11 residues. V shed 5 bases and J shed 5 bases, with 7 bases lying between them. CDR1 MNHNS and CDR2 SASEGT come from the germline V gene. For the CDR3, the DNA is TGTGCCAGCAGTAACATTGACGAGCAGTACTTC. This sequence encodes CASSNIDEQYF.

The chain has TRBV6-5 and TRBJ2-7, with D unclear. Looked up from germline, CDR1 is MNHEY and CDR2 is SVGAGI. The V gene lost 2 bases and the J gene lost 5 bases, with 10 bases spanning the gap. The length of the CDR3 is 13 residues. CDR3 sequence reads: CASSYPGSNEQYF. DNA for the CDR3: TGTGCCAGCAGTTACCCAGGAAGCAACGAGCAGTACTTC.

This clone has just a few counts. This chain joins TRBV11-2 and TRBJ1-2; D is unresolved. From germline, CDR1 is SGHAT and CDR2 FQNNGV. Between the trimmed V and J ends, which lost 1 base and 4 bases, there was a span of 10 bases. This CDR3 is built from 14 residues. The CDR3 DNA sequence: TGTGCCAGCAGCTTAGTCCTGGGCACCTATGGCTACACCTTC. The encoded protein is CASSLVLGTYGYTF.

The chain uses TRBV30 and TRBJ1-6, with 7 bases that match TRBD1. The germline gives CDR1 GTSNPN, CDR2 SVGIG (reference sequence). The CDR3 is 15 amino acids. V was pared by 5 bases and J by 8 bases, with 12 bases of the junction left unmatched. In nucleotides, the CDR3 is TGTGCCTGGGGGGAGACAGGGATGGGAGATTCACCCCTCCACTTT. Its protein is CAWGETGMGDSPLHF.

The rearrangement joins TRBV7-9 to TRBJ1-6; D remains unclear. This CDR3 has 14 amino acids. The germline CDR1 and CDR2 sequences are SEHNR and FQNEAQ (reference sequence). Trimming shortened V by 1 base and J by 9 bases, and 10 bases separated the two germline ends. CDR3 bases: TGTGCCAGCAGCTTAGGCAAGGCGGGTTCACCCCTCCACTTT. This sequence encodes CASSLGKAGSPLHF.

The rearrangement uses TRBV29-1 and TRBJ2-1, with 14 bases matching TRBD2. The V gene's germline CDR1 is SQVTM and CDR2 ANQGSEA. Trimming took 6 bases from V and 10 from J; bases not matched to a gene: 8. The CDR3 has 14 residues. CDR3 nucleotide sequence: TGCAGCGTGGAGGGACTAGCGGGAGTCTGGGAGCAGTTCTTC. Translated: CSVEGLAGVWEQFF.

The chain combines TRBV18 with TRBJ1-2; D call uncertain. V lost 3 bases and J 6 bases, leaving 5 bases between the germline ends. Germline assignment: CDR1 KGHSH and CDR2 LQKENI. The CDR3 sequence is 11 residues long. This CDR3 reads CASSPGNGYTF. In DNA, the CDR3 is TGTGCCAGCTCACCCGGGAATGGCTACACCTTC.

The chain is built from TRBV2 and TRBJ2-5; 9 bases are shared with TRBD2. The CDR3 spans 14 residues. Germline V gene lookup returns CDR1 SNHLY and CDR2 FYNNEI. Unmatched junction bases numbered 8, after V lost 7 bases and J lost 5 bases. The CDR3 DNA follows: TGTGCCAGCAACTGGCGGGGGGGGGATGAGACCCAGTACTTC. Encoded protein: CASNWRGGDETQYF.

The V and J genes are TRBV5-4 and TRBJ1-1; the D gene is possibly TRBD1 (5 bases). Germline CDR1 is SGHNT and CDR2 is YYREEE (reference sequence). V dropped 8 bases and J dropped 0 bases, with 11 bases sitting between them. The CDR3 extends over 13 amino acids. CDR3 region: CASRGAMNTEAFF. The CDR3 DNA sequence: TGTGCCAGTCGTGGGGCCATGAACACTGAAGCTTTCTTT.

This rearrangement joins TRBV6-5 to TRBJ2-5; D might be TRBD2 (6 bases). The CDR3 consists of 16 residues. Germline values: CDR1 MNHEY, CDR2 SVGAGI. V was pared by 0 bases and J by 5 bases, with 16 bases between. In nucleotides, the CDR3 is TGTGCCAGCAGTTACTCAGGCGGCGGGACCTGGGAGACCCAGTACTTC. This encodes CASSYSGGGTWETQYF.

The chain couples TRBV27 to TRBJ2-7; D not resolved. V lost 4 bases and J 7 bases, leaving 17 bases between the germline ends. The CDR3 sequence is 14 residues long. Germline V gene sequence: CDR1 MNHEY, CDR2 SMNVEV (reference sequence). CDR3 protein: CASSSMTTAEEQYF. The CDR3 region has the DNA TGTGCCAGCAGTTCCATGACAACAGCCGAGGAGCAGTACTTC.

This clone has a handful of counts. The V gene is TRBV5-1, the J gene TRBJ2-7, with 9 bases that match TRBD1. Germline V gene data show CDR1 as SGHRS and CDR2 as YFSETQ. The V gene end was trimmed by 2 bases and the J gene end by 2 bases; junction bases not matched to a gene: 2. The CDR3 has 14 residues. For the CDR3, the DNA is TGCGCCAGCAGCTTCGGACAGGGGACCTACGAGCAGTACTTC. It yields the protein CASSFGQGTYEQYF.

The V call is TRBV27, the J call TRBJ2-7; 9 bases align to TRBD2. The V gene end was trimmed by 5 bases and the J gene end by 0 bases; junction bases not matched to a gene: 8. CDR3 size: 16 residues. Germline CDR1 and CDR2: MNHEY and SMNVEV (reference sequence). CDR3 loop: CASSARTSVSSYEQYF. For the CDR3, the DNA is TGTGCCAGCAGTGCCCGGACTAGCGTGAGCTCCTACGAGCAGTACTTC.

The V and J genes are TRBV4-2 and TRBJ2-3; 10 bases line up with TRBD2. The CDR3 extends over 18 amino acids. From germline, CDR1 is LGHNA and CDR2 YNFKEQ. Trimming removed 2 bases from V and 6 bases from J; junction bases left unmatched: 14. The CDR3 loop reads CASSQPAGAGGRGDTQYF. The CDR3 nucleotides are TGTGCCAGCAGCCAACCCGCCGGAGCGGGGGGGCGGGGGGATACGCAGTATTTT.

The rearrangement uses TRBV6-5 and TRBJ2-2; D possibly corresponds to TRBD2 (5 bases). The CDR3 is 16 residues long. Germline loops: CDR1 MNHEY, CDR2 SVGAGI. Trimming shortened V by 1 base and J by 5 bases, and 14 bases separated the two germline ends. In nucleotides, the CDR3 is TGTGCCAGCAGTTACTTTTTCTCCCCGGGGACCGGGGAGCTGTTTTTT. This codes for CASSYFFSPGTGELFF.